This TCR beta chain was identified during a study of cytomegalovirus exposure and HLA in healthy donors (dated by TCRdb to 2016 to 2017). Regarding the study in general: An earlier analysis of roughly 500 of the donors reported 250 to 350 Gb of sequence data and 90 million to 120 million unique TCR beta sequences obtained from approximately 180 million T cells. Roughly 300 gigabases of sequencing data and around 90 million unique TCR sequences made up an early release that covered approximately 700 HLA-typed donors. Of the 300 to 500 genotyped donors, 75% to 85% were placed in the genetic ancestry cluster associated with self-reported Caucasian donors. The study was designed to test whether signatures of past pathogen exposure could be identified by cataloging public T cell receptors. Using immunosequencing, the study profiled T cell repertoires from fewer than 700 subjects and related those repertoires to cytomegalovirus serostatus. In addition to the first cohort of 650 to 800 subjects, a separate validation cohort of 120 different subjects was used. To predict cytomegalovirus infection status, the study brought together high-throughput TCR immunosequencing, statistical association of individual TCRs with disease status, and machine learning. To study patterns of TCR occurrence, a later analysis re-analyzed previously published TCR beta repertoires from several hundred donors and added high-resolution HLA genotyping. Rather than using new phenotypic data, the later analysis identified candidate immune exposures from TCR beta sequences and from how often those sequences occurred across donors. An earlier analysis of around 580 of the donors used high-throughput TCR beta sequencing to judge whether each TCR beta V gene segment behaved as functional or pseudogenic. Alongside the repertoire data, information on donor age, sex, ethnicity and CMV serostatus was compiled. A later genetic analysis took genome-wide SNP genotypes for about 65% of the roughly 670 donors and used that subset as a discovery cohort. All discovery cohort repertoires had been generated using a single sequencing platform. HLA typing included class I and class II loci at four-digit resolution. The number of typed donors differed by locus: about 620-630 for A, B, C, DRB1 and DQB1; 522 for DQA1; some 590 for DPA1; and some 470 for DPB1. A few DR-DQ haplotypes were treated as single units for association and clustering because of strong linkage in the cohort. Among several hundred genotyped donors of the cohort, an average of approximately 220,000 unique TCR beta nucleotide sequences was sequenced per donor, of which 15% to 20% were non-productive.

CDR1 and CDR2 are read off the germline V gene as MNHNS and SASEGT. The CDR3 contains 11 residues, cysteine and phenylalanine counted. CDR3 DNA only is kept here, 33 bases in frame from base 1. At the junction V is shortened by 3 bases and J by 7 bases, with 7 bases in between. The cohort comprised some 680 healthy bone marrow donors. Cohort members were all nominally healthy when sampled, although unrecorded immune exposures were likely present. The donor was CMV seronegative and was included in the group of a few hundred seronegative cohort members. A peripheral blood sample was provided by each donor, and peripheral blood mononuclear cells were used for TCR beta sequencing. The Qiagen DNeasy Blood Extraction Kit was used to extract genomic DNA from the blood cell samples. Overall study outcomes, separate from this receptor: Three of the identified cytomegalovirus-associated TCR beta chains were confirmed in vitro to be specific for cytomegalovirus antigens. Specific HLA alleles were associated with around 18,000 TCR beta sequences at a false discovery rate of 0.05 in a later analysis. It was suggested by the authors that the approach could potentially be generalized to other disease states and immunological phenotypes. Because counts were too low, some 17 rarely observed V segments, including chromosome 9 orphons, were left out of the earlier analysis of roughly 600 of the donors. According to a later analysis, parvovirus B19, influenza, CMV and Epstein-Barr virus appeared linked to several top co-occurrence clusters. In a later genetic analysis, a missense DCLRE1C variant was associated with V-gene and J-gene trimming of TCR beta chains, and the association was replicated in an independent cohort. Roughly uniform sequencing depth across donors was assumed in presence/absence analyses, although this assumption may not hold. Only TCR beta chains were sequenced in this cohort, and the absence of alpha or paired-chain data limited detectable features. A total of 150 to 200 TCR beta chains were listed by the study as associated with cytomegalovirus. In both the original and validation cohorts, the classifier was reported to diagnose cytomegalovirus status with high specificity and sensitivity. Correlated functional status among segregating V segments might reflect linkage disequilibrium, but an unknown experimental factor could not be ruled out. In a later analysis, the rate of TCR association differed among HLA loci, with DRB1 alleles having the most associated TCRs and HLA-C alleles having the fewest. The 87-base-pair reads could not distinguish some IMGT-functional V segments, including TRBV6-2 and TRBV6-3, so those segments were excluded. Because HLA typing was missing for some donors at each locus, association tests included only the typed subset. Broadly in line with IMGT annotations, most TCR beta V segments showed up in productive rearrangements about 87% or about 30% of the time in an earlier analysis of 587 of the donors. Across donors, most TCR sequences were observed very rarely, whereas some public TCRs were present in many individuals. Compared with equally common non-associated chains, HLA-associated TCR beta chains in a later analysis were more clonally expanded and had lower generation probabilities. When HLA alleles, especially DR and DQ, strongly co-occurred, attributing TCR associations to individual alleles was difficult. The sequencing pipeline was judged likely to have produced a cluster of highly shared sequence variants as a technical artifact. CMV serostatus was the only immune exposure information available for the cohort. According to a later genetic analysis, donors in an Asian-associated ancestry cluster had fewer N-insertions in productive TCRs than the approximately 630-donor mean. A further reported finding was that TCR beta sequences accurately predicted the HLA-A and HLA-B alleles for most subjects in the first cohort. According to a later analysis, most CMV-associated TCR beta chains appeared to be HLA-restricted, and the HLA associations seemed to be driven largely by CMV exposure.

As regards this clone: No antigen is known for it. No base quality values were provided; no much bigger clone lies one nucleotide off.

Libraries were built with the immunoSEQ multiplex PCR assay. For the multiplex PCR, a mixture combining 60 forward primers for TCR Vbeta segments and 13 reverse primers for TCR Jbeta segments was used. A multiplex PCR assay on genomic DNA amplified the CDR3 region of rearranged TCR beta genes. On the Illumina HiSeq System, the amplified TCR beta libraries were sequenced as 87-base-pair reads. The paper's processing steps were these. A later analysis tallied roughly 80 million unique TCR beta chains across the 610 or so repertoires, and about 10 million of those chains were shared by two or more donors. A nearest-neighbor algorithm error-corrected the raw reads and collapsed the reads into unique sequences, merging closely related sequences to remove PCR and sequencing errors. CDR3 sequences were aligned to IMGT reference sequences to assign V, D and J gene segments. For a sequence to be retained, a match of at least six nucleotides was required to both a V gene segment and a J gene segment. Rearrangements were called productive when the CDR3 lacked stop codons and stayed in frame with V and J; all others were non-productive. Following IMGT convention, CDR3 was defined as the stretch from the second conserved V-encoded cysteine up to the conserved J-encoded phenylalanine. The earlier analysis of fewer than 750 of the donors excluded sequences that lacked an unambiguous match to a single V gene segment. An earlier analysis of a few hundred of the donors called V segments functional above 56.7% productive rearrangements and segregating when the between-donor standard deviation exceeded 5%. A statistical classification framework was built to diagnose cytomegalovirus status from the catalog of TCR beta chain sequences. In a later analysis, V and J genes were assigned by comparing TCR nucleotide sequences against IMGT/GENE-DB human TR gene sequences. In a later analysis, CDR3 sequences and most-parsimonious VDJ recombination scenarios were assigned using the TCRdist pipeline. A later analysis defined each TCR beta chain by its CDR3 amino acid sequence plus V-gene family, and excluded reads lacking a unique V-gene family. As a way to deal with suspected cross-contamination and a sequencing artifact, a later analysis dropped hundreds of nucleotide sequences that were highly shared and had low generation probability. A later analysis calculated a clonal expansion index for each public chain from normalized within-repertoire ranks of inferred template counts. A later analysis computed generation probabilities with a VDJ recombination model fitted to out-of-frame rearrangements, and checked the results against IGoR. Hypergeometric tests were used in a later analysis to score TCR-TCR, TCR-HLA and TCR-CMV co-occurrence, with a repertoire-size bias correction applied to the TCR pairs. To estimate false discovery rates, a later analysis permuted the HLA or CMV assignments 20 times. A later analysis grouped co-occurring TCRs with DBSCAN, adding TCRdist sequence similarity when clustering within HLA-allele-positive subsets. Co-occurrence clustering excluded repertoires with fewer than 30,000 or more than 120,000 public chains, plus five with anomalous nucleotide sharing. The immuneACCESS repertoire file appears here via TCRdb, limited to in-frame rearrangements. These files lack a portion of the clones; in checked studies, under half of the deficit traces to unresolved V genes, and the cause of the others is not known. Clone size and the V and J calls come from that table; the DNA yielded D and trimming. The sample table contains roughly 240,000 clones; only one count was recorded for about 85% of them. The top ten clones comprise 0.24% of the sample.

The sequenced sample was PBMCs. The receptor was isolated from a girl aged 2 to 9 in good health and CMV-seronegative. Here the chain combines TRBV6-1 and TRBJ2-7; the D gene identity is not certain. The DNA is TGTGCCAGCAGTGAGTTACATGAGCAGTACTTC. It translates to CASSELHEQYF.